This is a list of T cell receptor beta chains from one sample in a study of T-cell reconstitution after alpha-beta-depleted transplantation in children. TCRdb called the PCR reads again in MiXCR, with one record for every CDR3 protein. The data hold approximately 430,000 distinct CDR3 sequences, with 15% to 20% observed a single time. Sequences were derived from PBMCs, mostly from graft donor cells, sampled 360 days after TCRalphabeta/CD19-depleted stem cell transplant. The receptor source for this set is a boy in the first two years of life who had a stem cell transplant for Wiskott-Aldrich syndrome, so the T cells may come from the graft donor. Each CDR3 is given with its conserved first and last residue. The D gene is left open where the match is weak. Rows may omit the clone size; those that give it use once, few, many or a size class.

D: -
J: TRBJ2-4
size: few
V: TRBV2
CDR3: CASSEGLGRRVDF
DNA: TGTGCCAGCAGTGAGGGACTGGGCAGGCGAGTGGACTTC

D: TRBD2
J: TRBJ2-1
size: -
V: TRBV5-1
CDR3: CASSLVKRERFYNEQFF
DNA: TGCGCCAGCAGCTTGGTTAAGCGGGAGAGGTTCTACAATGAGCAGTTCTTC

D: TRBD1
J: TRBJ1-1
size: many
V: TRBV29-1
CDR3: CSVPQGDTEAFF
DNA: TGCAGCGTGCCCCAGGGGGACACTGAAGCTTTCTTT

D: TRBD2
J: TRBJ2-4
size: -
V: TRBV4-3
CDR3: CASSQDWGGGKNIQYF
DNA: TGCGCCAGCAGCCAAGATTGGGGGGGAGGCAAAAACATTCAGTACTTC

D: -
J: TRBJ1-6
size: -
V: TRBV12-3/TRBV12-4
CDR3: CASSLRTGDSPLHF
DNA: TGTGCCAGCAGTTTAAGGACCGGGGATTCACCCCTCCACTTT

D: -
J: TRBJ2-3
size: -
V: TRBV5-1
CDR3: CASSSRITDTQYF
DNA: TGCGCCAGCAGCTCCCGAATCACAGATACGCAGTATTTT

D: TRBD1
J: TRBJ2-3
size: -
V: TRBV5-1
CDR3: CASSLGPGQGTDTQYF
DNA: TGCGCCAGCAGCTTGGGACCGGGACAGGGCACAGATACGCAGTATTTT

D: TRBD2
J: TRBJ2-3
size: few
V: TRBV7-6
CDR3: CASSLSPALAGGRDYTDTQYF
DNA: TGTGCCAGCAGCTTAAGTCCCGCGCTAGCGGGGGGCCGAGACTACACAGATACGCAGTATTTT

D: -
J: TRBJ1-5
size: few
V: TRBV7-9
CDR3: CASSLVGSGQPQHF
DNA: TGTGCCAGCAGCTTAGTTGGTTCAGGGCAGCCCCAGCATTTT

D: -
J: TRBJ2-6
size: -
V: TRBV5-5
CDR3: CASSLLVTAGANVLTF
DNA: TGTGCCAGCAGTCTTCTGGTCACAGCTGGGGCCAACGTCCTGACTTTC

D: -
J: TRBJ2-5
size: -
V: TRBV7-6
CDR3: CASSLVAIETQYF
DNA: TGTGCCAGCAGCTTAGTGGCTATAGAGACCCAGTACTTC